The rows below give T cell receptor beta chains drawn from one sample of a study of blood T cell repertoires in COVID-19. Repertoires were generated with immunoSEQ multiplex PCR, while TCRdb's copy carries only in-frame clones and drops some. Seen here are roughly 64,000 clones, over 75% observed once, and the top ten hold about 9.7%. The sample taken for sequencing was peripheral blood. The receptors were gathered from a woman aged 80 or older with active COVID-19. Each CDR3 is given with its conserved first and last residue. Each record gives: clone size, J gene, D gene, V gene, CDR3 DNA, CDR3 protein. A D gene is named only where the DNA matches it firmly. Where a row states a size, it is once, few, many or the class of an expanded clone; other rows omit it.

abundance: .; j_gene: TRBJ2-5; d_gene: .; v_gene: TRBV6-1; CDR3nt: TGTGCCAGCAGTGAATCCCTTTTCCAAGAGACCCAGTACTTC; CDR3aa: CASSESLFQETQYF
abundance: .; j_gene: TRBJ2-2; d_gene: TRBD1; v_gene: TRBV5-1; CDR3nt: TGCGCCAGCAGCTTAACTGGGACAGGGGGGTACACCGGGGAGCTGTTTTTT; CDR3aa: CASSLTGTGGYTGELFF
abundance: once; j_gene: TRBJ2-2; d_gene: .; v_gene: TRBV18; CDR3nt: TGTGCCAGCTCACCACTTGGGGGAGGAGACACCGGGGAGCTGTTTTTT; CDR3aa: CASSPLGGGDTGELFF
abundance: .; j_gene: TRBJ1-3; d_gene: .; v_gene: TRBV5-1; CDR3nt: TGCGCCAGCAGCTTCGAGCCTACCGGTGGAAACACCATATATTTT; CDR3aa: CASSFEPTGGNTIYF
abundance: .; j_gene: TRBJ1-3; d_gene: .; v_gene: TRBV5-8; CDR3nt: TGTGCCAGCACCCGTGCCGGTACCACAGGGAGAGCTGGAAACACCATATATTTT; CDR3aa: CASTRAGTTGRAGNTIYF
abundance: .; j_gene: TRBJ1-1; d_gene: .; v_gene: TRBV28; CDR3nt: TGTGCCAGCAAACCCCGGGAGGCGGGAGCTTTCTTT; CDR3aa: CASKPREAGAFF
abundance: .; j_gene: TRBJ2-3; d_gene: TRBD2; v_gene: TRBV7-9; CDR3nt: TGTGCCAGCAGCTTAGGGCGGAGCGGGAGGATCGGAACAGATACGCAGTATTTT; CDR3aa: CASSLGRSGRIGTDTQYF
abundance: .; j_gene: TRBJ1-2; d_gene: .; v_gene: TRBV4-1; CDR3nt: TGCGCCAGCAGCCAAGTTCTCGGACAAAGGAAAAACTATGGCTACACCTTC; CDR3aa: CASSQVLGQRKNYGYTF
abundance: .; j_gene: TRBJ2-7; d_gene: .; v_gene: TRBV6-6; CDR3nt: TGTGCCAGCAGCTCCTCTAGCCGGAGAGGCCACGAGCAGTACTTC; CDR3aa: CASSSSSRRGHEQYF
abundance: .; j_gene: TRBJ2-2; d_gene: TRBD1; v_gene: TRBV28; CDR3nt: TGTGCCAGCAGTCAGACAGGGGCGAACACCGGGGAGCTGTTTTTT; CDR3aa: CASSQTGANTGELFF
abundance: .; j_gene: TRBJ2-7; d_gene: .; v_gene: TRBV5-1; CDR3nt: TGCGCCAGCAGCTTGGCTCAGGTAGGGAGAGCGAATGATCACGAGCAGTACTTC; CDR3aa: CASSLAQVGRANDHEQYF
abundance: .; j_gene: TRBJ2-1; d_gene: TRBD2; v_gene: TRBV3-1/TRBV3-2; CDR3nt: TGTGCCAGCAGCCAAGACCGGAGCGGGAGTCGCAATGAGCAGTTCTTC; CDR3aa: CASSQDRSGSRNEQFF
abundance: .; j_gene: TRBJ1-2; d_gene: .; v_gene: TRBV18; CDR3nt: TGTGCCAGCTCACCTGACGGGAACTATGGCTACACCTTC; CDR3aa: CASSPDGNYGYTF
abundance: .; j_gene: TRBJ2-1; d_gene: .; v_gene: TRBV28; CDR3nt: TGTGCCAGCAGCCAGGACTACTCCTACAATGAGCAGTTCTTC; CDR3aa: CASSQDYSYNEQFF
abundance: .; j_gene: TRBJ2-7; d_gene: TRBD2; v_gene: TRBV6-1; CDR3nt: TGTGCCAGCAGTGAAGTGGTGGCAGGGGCTAGCGGGAGGGCCGGTGAGCAGTACTTC; CDR3aa: CASSEVVAGASGRAGEQYF
abundance: .; j_gene: TRBJ2-3; d_gene: .; v_gene: TRBV4-1; CDR3nt: TGCGCCAGCAGCCAGCCAGCAGATACGCAGTATTTT; CDR3aa: CASSQPADTQYF
abundance: .; j_gene: TRBJ2-1; d_gene: TRBD1; v_gene: TRBV24-1; CDR3nt: TGTGCCACCAGAGGGACAGGAGAAAGGAATGAGCAGTTCTTC; CDR3aa: CATRGTGERNEQFF
abundance: .; j_gene: TRBJ2-2; d_gene: TRBD1; v_gene: TRBV6-5; CDR3nt: TGTGCCAGCAGTTCGTTCGGGACAGGGAACACCGGGGAGCTGTTTTTT; CDR3aa: CASSSFGTGNTGELFF
abundance: .; j_gene: TRBJ2-2; d_gene: TRBD1; v_gene: TRBV5-4; CDR3nt: TGTGCCAGCAGCTTGTCGGGACAGGGGACCACCGGGGAGCTGTTTTTT; CDR3aa: CASSLSGQGTTGELFF
abundance: .; j_gene: TRBJ2-5; d_gene: TRBD1; v_gene: TRBV5-1; CDR3nt: TGCGCCAGCAGCTTATCGGGACAGTCGGCCCAGTACTTC; CDR3aa: CASSLSGQSAQYF
abundance: .; j_gene: TRBJ2-1; d_gene: TRBD1; v_gene: TRBV10-2; CDR3nt: TGCGCCAGCAGGGGACAGGGTGTCTTGCGGCAGTTCTTC; CDR3aa: CASRGQGVLRQFF
abundance: once; j_gene: TRBJ1-5; d_gene: .; v_gene: TRBV28; CDR3nt: TGTGCCAGCATCATACGGGAGGACGGTCAGCCCCAGCATTTT; CDR3aa: CASIIREDGQPQHF
abundance: few; j_gene: TRBJ1-3; d_gene: TRBD1; v_gene: TRBV19; CDR3nt: TGTGCCAGTAGTATAGATTCTTGGGGACAGGAGAGCTCTGGAAACACCATATATTTT; CDR3aa: CASSIDSWGQESSGNTIYF
abundance: .; j_gene: TRBJ1-1; d_gene: .; v_gene: TRBV3-1/TRBV3-2; CDR3nt: TGTGCCAGCAGCCAGGGGGCTGAAACTGAAGCTTTCTTT; CDR3aa: CASSQGAETEAFF
abundance: .; j_gene: TRBJ2-3; d_gene: TRBD1; v_gene: TRBV24-1; CDR3nt: TGTGCCACCAGTGTCGCCCGACAGGGGGGAGATACGCAGTATTTT; CDR3aa: CATSVARQGGDTQYF
abundance: .; j_gene: TRBJ2-7; d_gene: TRBD1; v_gene: TRBV7-9; CDR3nt: TGTGCCAGCAGCAACCGGGACAGTTACGAGCAGTACTTC; CDR3aa: CASSNRDSYEQYF
abundance: few; j_gene: TRBJ1-3; d_gene: .; v_gene: TRBV6-1; CDR3nt: TGTGCCAGCAGTGAAGGAGGGACTTCGTATCGCAACACCATATATTTT; CDR3aa: CASSEGGTSYRNTIYF
abundance: few; j_gene: TRBJ1-1; d_gene: .; v_gene: TRBV7-2; CDR3nt: TGTGCCAGCAGCTTAAGGGGACGCGGGGGCACTGAAGCTTTCTTT; CDR3aa: CASSLRGRGGTEAFF
abundance: .; j_gene: TRBJ2-3; d_gene: TRBD2; v_gene: TRBV28; CDR3nt: TGTGCCAGCAGTTTTGGTTTGGGCGGGGGGGGCACAGATACGCAGTATTTT; CDR3aa: CASSFGLGGGGTDTQYF
abundance: .; j_gene: TRBJ2-2; d_gene: TRBD1; v_gene: TRBV28; CDR3nt: TGTGCCAGCAGTGGTCCGGGACAGGGGGCCGGGGAGCTGTTTTTT; CDR3aa: CASSGPGQGAGELFF
abundance: .; j_gene: TRBJ2-7; d_gene: .; v_gene: TRBV19; CDR3nt: TGTGCCAGTAGTATGGTGCCGGCGGGGGAGCAGTACTTC; CDR3aa: CASSMVPAGEQYF
abundance: .; j_gene: TRBJ2-1; d_gene: .; v_gene: TRBV10-1; CDR3nt: TGCGCCAGCAGTGATGTGTCGGACAATGAGCAGTTCTTC; CDR3aa: CASSDVSDNEQFF
abundance: .; j_gene: TRBJ1-2; d_gene: TRBD1; v_gene: TRBV30; CDR3nt: TGTGCCTGGAGTGATCCGGGACAGGGGGCCTACTATGGCTACACCTTC; CDR3aa: CAWSDPGQGAYYGYTF
abundance: .; j_gene: TRBJ2-7; d_gene: TRBD2; v_gene: TRBV11-2; CDR3nt: TGTGCCAGCAGCCCCGGGGGGGTGGAGCGGTTCTACGAGCAGTACTTC; CDR3aa: CASSPGGVERFYEQYF
abundance: once; j_gene: TRBJ2-5; d_gene: .; v_gene: TRBV27; CDR3nt: TGTGCCAGCAGTTTAGTAGCAGGGGGGGAGACCCAGTACTTC; CDR3aa: CASSLVAGGETQYF
abundance: once; j_gene: TRBJ2-1; d_gene: .; v_gene: TRBV7-9; CDR3nt: TGTGCCAGCTCCGAGACAAGCTCCTACAATGAGCAGTTCTTC; CDR3aa: CASSETSSYNEQFF
abundance: .; j_gene: TRBJ2-1; d_gene: .; v_gene: TRBV11-1; CDR3nt: TGTGCCAGCAGCTTGGGGGCTCTTGTGAATGAGCAGTTCTTC; CDR3aa: CASSLGALVNEQFF
abundance: once; j_gene: TRBJ2-5; d_gene: TRBD2; v_gene: TRBV5-8; CDR3nt: TGTGCCAGCAGCCCCCTAGGTAGCGGGAGGGCAGAGACCCAGTACTTC; CDR3aa: CASSPLGSGRAETQYF
abundance: .; j_gene: TRBJ2-7; d_gene: .; v_gene: TRBV6-1; CDR3nt: TGTGCCAGCAGTGAAATCGGGAGCGCCGAGCAGTACTTC; CDR3aa: CASSEIGSAEQYF
abundance: .; j_gene: TRBJ2-2; d_gene: TRBD2; v_gene: TRBV5-1; CDR3nt: TGCGCCAGCAGTTCAAGCGGGATCACCGGGGAGCTGTTTTTT; CDR3aa: CASSSSGITGELFF
abundance: .; j_gene: TRBJ1-2; d_gene: .; v_gene: TRBV11-3; CDR3nt: TGTGCCAGCAGCTCCGGAGGGTCCGGAAGCTATGGCTACACCTTC; CDR3aa: CASSSGGSGSYGYTF
abundance: .; j_gene: TRBJ2-7; d_gene: TRBD2; v_gene: TRBV28; CDR3nt: TGTGCCAGCAGCCCAAAGCGGGAAGTAAGCGAGCAGTACTTC; CDR3aa: CASSPKREVSEQYF
abundance: .; j_gene: TRBJ2-2; d_gene: TRBD2; v_gene: TRBV7-9; CDR3nt: TGTGCCAGCAGCTTCTACGCGGGGGGGAACACCGGGGAGCTGTTTTTT; CDR3aa: CASSFYAGGNTGELFF
abundance: .; j_gene: TRBJ2-1; d_gene: TRBD2; v_gene: TRBV7-2; CDR3nt: TGTGCCAGCAGTCAGTACGACAGCGGGGGGGGGAATGAGCAGTTCTTC; CDR3aa: CASSQYDSGGGNEQFF
abundance: .; j_gene: TRBJ2-7; d_gene: .; v_gene: TRBV11-2; CDR3nt: TGTGCCAGCAGCAACCTTCTTGGAAGGGGCGAGCAGTACTTC; CDR3aa: CASSNLLGRGEQYF
abundance: .; j_gene: TRBJ2-3; d_gene: TRBD1; v_gene: TRBV19; CDR3nt: TGTGCCAGTAGTATAAACAGGGGGACAGATACGCAGTATTTT; CDR3aa: CASSINRGTDTQYF
abundance: .; j_gene: TRBJ2-3; d_gene: .; v_gene: TRBV5-4; CDR3nt: TGTGCCAGCAGCTTGACTAGCTCTACCACAGATACGCAGTATTTT; CDR3aa: CASSLTSSTTDTQYF
abundance: .; j_gene: TRBJ1-2; d_gene: .; v_gene: TRBV25-1; CDR3nt: TGTGCCAGCAGTGAATTCACACGTTCCTATGGCTACACCTTC; CDR3aa: CASSEFTRSYGYTF
abundance: few; j_gene: TRBJ2-7; d_gene: TRBD2; v_gene: TRBV3-1/TRBV3-2; CDR3nt: TGTGCCAGCAGCCAAGAAGGGAGGGGACTTCCAGCCTACGAGCAGTACTTC; CDR3aa: CASSQEGRGLPAYEQYF
abundance: .; j_gene: TRBJ1-1; d_gene: TRBD1; v_gene: TRBV6-5; CDR3nt: TGTGCCAGCAGCGGGACAGGGGGACGACACACTGAAGCTTTCTTT; CDR3aa: CASSGTGGRHTEAFF
abundance: .; j_gene: TRBJ1-2; d_gene: TRBD1; v_gene: TRBV3-1/TRBV3-2; CDR3nt: TGTGCCAGCAGCCCGACAGGGTCGGGCTACACCTTC; CDR3aa: CASSPTGSGYTF
abundance: .; j_gene: TRBJ2-1; d_gene: .; v_gene: TRBV5-1; CDR3nt: TGCGCCAGCAGCCCCACTTCGAGCTCCTACAATGAGCAGTTCTTC; CDR3aa: CASSPTSSSYNEQFF
abundance: .; j_gene: TRBJ2-2; d_gene: TRBD2; v_gene: TRBV7-2; CDR3nt: TGTGCCAGCAGCGAAACTAGCGGGTACACCGGGGAGCTGTTTTTT; CDR3aa: CASSETSGYTGELFF
abundance: .; j_gene: TRBJ1-1; d_gene: .; v_gene: TRBV30; CDR3nt: TGTGCCTGGAGTCAAAGACAGCAAGCTTTCTTT; CDR3aa: CAWSQRQQAFF
abundance: once; j_gene: TRBJ2-7; d_gene: TRBD2; v_gene: TRBV7-2; CDR3nt: TGTGCCAGCAGAACCCTGGGGGGGGAGATAATCTCCTACGAGCAGTACTTC; CDR3aa: CASRTLGGEIISYEQYF
abundance: .; j_gene: TRBJ2-3; d_gene: TRBD2; v_gene: TRBV7-8; CDR3nt: TGTGCCAGCAGCTTAATAGCGGGGGGGGGTTTCACAGATACGCAGTATTTT; CDR3aa: CASSLIAGGGFTDTQYF
abundance: once; j_gene: TRBJ1-5; d_gene: TRBD1; v_gene: TRBV2; CDR3nt: TGTGCCAGCAGTGGACCGGACAGGCAGCCCCAGCATTTT; CDR3aa: CASSGPDRQPQHF
abundance: once; j_gene: TRBJ1-1; d_gene: .; v_gene: TRBV5-5; CDR3nt: TGTGCCAGCAGCTTAGCGGAGGGGAAGAACACTGAAGCTTTCTTT; CDR3aa: CASSLAEGKNTEAFF
abundance: .; j_gene: TRBJ2-3; d_gene: TRBD2; v_gene: TRBV5-5; CDR3nt: TGTGCCAGCAGCGGGAGCGGGAGTAATACGCAGTATTTT; CDR3aa: CASSGSGSNTQYF
abundance: .; j_gene: TRBJ1-4; d_gene: .; v_gene: TRBV19; CDR3nt: TGTGCCACATCGTGGGGGGGGACTAATGAAAAACTGTTTTTT; CDR3aa: CATSWGGTNEKLFF